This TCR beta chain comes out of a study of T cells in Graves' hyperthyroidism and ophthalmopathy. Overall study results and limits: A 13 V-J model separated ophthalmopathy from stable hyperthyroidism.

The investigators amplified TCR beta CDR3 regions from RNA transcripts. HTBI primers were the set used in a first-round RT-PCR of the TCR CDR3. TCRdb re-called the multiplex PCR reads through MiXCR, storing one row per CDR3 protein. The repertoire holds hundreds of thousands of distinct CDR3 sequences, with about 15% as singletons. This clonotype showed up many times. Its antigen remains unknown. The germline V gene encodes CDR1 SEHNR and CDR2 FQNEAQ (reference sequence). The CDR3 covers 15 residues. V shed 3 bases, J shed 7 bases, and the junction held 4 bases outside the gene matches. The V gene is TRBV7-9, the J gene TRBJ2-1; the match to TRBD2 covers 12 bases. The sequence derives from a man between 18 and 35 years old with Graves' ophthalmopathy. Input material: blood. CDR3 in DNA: TGTGCCAGCAGCTTCCCTAGCGGGAGGGCTAATGAGCAGTTCTTC. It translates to CASSFPSGRANEQFF.